These T cell receptor beta chains were read from a single sample in a study of vaccination effects on CD4 cells after COVID-19. Some clones are missing from TCRdb's copy, which holds only in-frame ones; the method was immunoSEQ multiplex PCR. The data show tens of thousands of clones, about 74% seen once. Their recognized antigens are unknown. The sequences come from CD4+ T cells from PBMCs cultured without peptide, collected after COVID-19 vaccination. These receptors were collected from a human donor who received a COVID-19 vaccine. CDR3s leave out the opening cysteine and the closing phenylalanine or tryptophan.

>TRBV3-1/TRBV3-2
ASSRESNSPLH
>TRBV9
ASSVDPPGYT
>TRBV28
ASSLSWSTEAF
>TRBV19
ASSIQRAGDTQY
>TRBV7-2
ASSLDSRAGEQY
>TRBV30
AWSGLPNYGYT
>TRBV3-1/TRBV3-2
ASSQDGGTYGYT
>TRBV5-4
ASSLVGGAMNTEAF
>TRBV12-3/TRBV12-4
ASSLLGTYEQY
>TRBV5-4
ASSLASGGNGSPLH
>TRBV5-1
ASSLEGPQM
>TRBV5-1
ASSPGQWGNQPQH
>TRBV28
ASSYGGQGGGYT
>TRBV6-2/TRBV6-3
ASSYSASDPFGDTQY
>TRBV2
ASRTGEHTEAF
>TRBV27
ASSSGRLSEPQH
>TRBV29-1
SVERQGHYGYT
>TRBV6-5
ASSLDGRGYT
>TRBV5-5
ASSLYYNQPQH
>TRBV30
AWSRAHLFPSGNTIY
>TRBV9
ASSTRPGGRTEAF
>TRBV5-4
ASSFPGLDTDTQY
>TRBV5-6
ASSRGQGNQPQH
>TRBV7-2
ASSVLAGGPYNEQF
>TRBV18
ASSPETGGAGQPQH
>TRBV12-2
ASRPGTTYEQY
>TRBV6-1
ASSERLGSGEQF
>TRBV7-7
ASSLGSDQPQH
>TRBV5-6
ASSWGTVNTGELF
>TRBV7-2
ASSLIQGGSSYGYT
>TRBV3-1/TRBV3-2
ASSSSGSTDTQY
>TRBV5-1
ASSPRGLTPADTQY
>TRBV4-1
ASSQATGTGTAQY
>TRBV5-1
ASSAGQGRVSSGNTIY
>TRBV6-5
ASSRQGHSYEQY
>TRBV2
ASSPDRALDEQY
>TRBV28
ASSLRVLEQY
>TRBV19
ATRVKGDIGGYT
>TRBV3-1/TRBV3-2
ASSQGRYDGRNEQF
>TRBV2
ASSPNRGADTQY
>TRBV5-1
ASSTEGDYGYT
>TRBV10-3
AISEGIEQF
>TRBV7-2
ASSLAGPTNTEAF
>TRBV29-1
SVEDDIGIVGTRAKNIQY
>TRBV6-5
ASDTPLGRAD
>TRBV5-6
ASSLLTSASTDTQY
>TRBV19
ASSMSGNYGYT
>TRBV28
ASSPEPGLAHRGQF
>TRBV10-3
AISPGPGYEEQY
>TRBV18
ASSPYSGQYNEQF
>TRBV19
ASRRTGGLADTQY
>TRBV5-6
ASSLRGRNTEAF